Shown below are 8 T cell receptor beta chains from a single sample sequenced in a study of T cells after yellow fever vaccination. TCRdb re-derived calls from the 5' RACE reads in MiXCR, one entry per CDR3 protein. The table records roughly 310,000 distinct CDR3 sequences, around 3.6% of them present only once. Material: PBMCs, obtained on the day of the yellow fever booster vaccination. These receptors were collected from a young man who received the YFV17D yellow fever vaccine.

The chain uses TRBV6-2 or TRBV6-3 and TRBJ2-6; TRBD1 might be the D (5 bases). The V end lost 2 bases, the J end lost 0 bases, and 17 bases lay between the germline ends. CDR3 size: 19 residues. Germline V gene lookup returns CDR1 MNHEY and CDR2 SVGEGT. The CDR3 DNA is TGTGCCAGCAGTTACCGGGTGGGGCAGGGAAGCTCTGGGGCCAACGTCCTGACTTTC. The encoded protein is CASSYRVGQGSSGANVLTF.

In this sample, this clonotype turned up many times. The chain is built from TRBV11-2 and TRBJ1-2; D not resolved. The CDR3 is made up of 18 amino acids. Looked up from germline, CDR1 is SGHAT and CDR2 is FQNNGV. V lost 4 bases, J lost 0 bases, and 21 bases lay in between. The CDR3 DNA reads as TGTGCCAGCAGCTCACCCCACCCCTTCTGGGATCCTAACTATGGCTACACCTTC. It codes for CASSSPHPFWDPNYGYTF.

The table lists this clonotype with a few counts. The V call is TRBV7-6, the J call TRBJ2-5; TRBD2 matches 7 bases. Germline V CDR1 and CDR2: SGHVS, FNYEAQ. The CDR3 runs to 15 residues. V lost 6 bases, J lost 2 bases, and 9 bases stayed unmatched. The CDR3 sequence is CASSLFSSGQETQYF. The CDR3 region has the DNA TGTGCCAGCAGTCTTTTTTCTAGCGGACAAGAGACCCAGTACTTC.

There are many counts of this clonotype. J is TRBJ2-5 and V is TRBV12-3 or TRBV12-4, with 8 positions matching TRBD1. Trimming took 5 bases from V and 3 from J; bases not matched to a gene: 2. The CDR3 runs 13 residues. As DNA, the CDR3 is TGTGCCAGCAGTGGACAGGGCGAAGAGACCCAGTACTTC. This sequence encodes CASSGQGEETQYF.

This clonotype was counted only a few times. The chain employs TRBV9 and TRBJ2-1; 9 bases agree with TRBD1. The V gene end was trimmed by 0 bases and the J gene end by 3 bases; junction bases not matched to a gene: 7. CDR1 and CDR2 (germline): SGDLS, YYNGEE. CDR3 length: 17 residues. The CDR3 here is CASSVVPGQGYYNEQFF. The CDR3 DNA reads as TGTGCCAGCAGCGTAGTACCGGGACAGGGTTACTACAATGAGCAGTTCTTC.

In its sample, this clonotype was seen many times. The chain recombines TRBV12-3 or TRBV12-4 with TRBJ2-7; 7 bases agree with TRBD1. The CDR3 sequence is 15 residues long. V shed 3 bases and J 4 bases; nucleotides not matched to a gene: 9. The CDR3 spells CASSFPTGFAYEQYF. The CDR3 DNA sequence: TGTGCCAGCAGTTTCCCGACAGGGTTCGCGTACGAGCAGTACTTC.

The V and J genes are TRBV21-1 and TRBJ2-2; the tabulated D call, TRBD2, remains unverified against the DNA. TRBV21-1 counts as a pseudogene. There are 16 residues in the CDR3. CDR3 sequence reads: CASSLGPGPYTGELFF. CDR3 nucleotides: TGTGCCAGCAGTCTAGGCCCGGGACCGTACACCGGGGAGCTGTTTTTT.

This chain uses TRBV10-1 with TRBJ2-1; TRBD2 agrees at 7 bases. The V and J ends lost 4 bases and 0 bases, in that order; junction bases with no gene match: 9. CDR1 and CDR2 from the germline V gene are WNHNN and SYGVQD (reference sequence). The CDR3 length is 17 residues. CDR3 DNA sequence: TGCGCCAGCAGTGGTGTCGGGCGGGGGAGCTCCTACAATGAGCAGTTCTTC. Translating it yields CASSGVGRGSSYNEQFF.